Sequencing of this TCR beta chain was carried out in a study of PD-1 and CTLA-4 blockade in melanoma. The data were produced by immunoSEQ multiplex PCR, yet TCRdb's version contains in-frame clones alone and is incomplete. The repertoire has around 20,000 clones, around 88% of them found once; the top ten carry 7.8%. CDR3 length: 16 amino acids. Germline-derived CDR1 and CDR2 are WNHNN and SYGVQD (reference sequence). Source: CD8+ T cells from peripheral blood, taken before anti-PD-1 treatment. The genes are TRBV10-1 and TRBJ1-4; 11 bases map to TRBD1. The TCR comes from a human donor with melanoma. The CDR3 protein is CGKRGTGGGTNEKLFF. CDR3 sequence (DNA): TGCGGGAAGAGAGGGACAGGGGGTGGAACTAATGAAAAACTGTTTTTT.